The entry below gives a single T cell receptor beta chain sequence along with its context. Antigen specificity is unknown. As for treatment: roughly 20 received Ad26.COV2.S at low or high dose, single or two shots; roughly 5 received placebo; per-sample allocation not given. Collection of the samples took place on day 63 after the first injection of vaccine or placebo. TCRdb's copy holds only in-frame clones and misses some; the assay was immunoSEQ multiplex PCR. The sample includes about 350,000 clones, around 86% of them seen just once. This sample is part of a study of Ad26.COV2.S vaccination and SARS-CoV-2 variants. Study overall: Among those in the COV1001 Ad26.COV2.S trial arm was the donor. Once, or twice with 56 days between doses, Ad26.COV2.S was given intramuscularly.

Study outcomes and limitations: Analytic work on TCR breadth and depth might have understated the full extent of total T cell responses. CD8+ and CD4+ T cells specific for spike reportedly responded with substantial breadth after vaccination.

The source was peripheral blood, collected in a trial of Ad26.COV2.S vaccine versus placebo. The receptor was derived from a person aged 18 to 65 who received the Ad26.COV2.S COVID-19 vaccine or a placebo.

The CDR3 is CAISLGENEQYF. The CDR3 coding sequence is TGTGCCATCAGCCTCGGTGAAAACGAGCAGTACTTC. V gene TRBV10-3 combines with J gene TRBJ2-7; no reliable D call. Deletions cut 6 bases from V and 5 bases from J, with 11 bases between. Germline CDR1 reads ENHRY; CDR2 reads SYGVKD. CDR3 size: 12 residues.